The clone carrying this TCR beta chain came up many times. This record belongs to a study of regulatory T cells in long-lasting Graves disease. Construction of the TCR beta libraries employed iRepertoire HTBI primers in conjunction with Arm-PCR of CDR3 regions. MiXCR, applied by TCRdb to the multiplex PCR reads, yields one record per CDR3 protein. The table lists under 500,000 distinct CDR3 sequences, 16% of them singletons. Time point here: newly diagnosed GD, antithyroid drugs for less than 3 months. Scientists built the TCR library using RNA that was extracted from PBMCs. The CDR3 has 15 residues. Trimming left V 3 bases short and J 2 bases short, with 12 bases between. This sample was also put to use in a study of T cells in Graves' hyperthyroidism and ophthalmopathy. That source reports: With a duration under 2 months, the hyperthyroidism was newly diagnosed in patients aged 18 to 65.

Material: peripheral blood mononuclear cells (PBMCs), obtained at new diagnosis, from a patient treated with antithyroid drugs. The chain uses TRBV12-3 or TRBV12-4 and TRBJ2-3; tentatively, D is TRBD1 or TRBD2 (5 bases each). The source is a young woman with Graves disease. CDR3 nucleotide sequence: TGTGCCAGCAGTTTTCTGTTGGGGGTCACAGATACGCAGTATTTT. Amino acid sequence: CASSFLLGVTDTQYF.